This T cell receptor beta chain is from a study of blood T cell repertoires in COVID-19. Study background: T cells, B-cell-depleted T cells, or PBMCs provided the cDNA or gDNA that served as material.

In the original analysis: Nucleated cell number was recorded as an estimate derived from reference gene primer amplification. Only in-frame clones appear in the TCRdb table, and some are missing; sequencing was by immunoSEQ multiplex PCR. The V and J calls and clone size are taken from that table; D and trimming were inferred from the DNA. The table lists about 78,000 clones, approximately 90% of them singletons. This CDR3 has 13 residues. Germline V gives CDR1 MNHEY, CDR2 SVGAGI. Deletions cut 2 bases from V and 6 bases from J, with 10 bases between. The sequencing sample was made of peripheral blood. V is TRBV6-5 and J is TRBJ1-2; D possibly corresponds to TRBD1 (5 bases). This TCR was sampled from a woman aged 80 or over with active or convalescent COVID-19. CDR3 in DNA: TGTGCCAGCAGTTACGGGGGACTAGATGGCTACACCTTC. Its protein is CASSYGGLDGYTF.